These T cell receptor beta chains were read from a single sample in a study of shared clonotypes between healthy human individuals. Sequencing used immunoSEQ multiplex PCR; TCRdb keeps in-frame clones, though not all of them. The table has fewer than 400,000 clones, approximately 79% seen once; the top ten hold 10%. The sample comprised memory CD4+ T cells sorted from blood. These receptors came from a man in his thirties or forties in good health. Each CDR3 is given with its conserved first and last residue. A D gene is named only where the DNA matches it firmly. Some rows mark clone size as missing; the rest say once, few, many or name a class of expanded clone.

>-|TRBV7-2|14|TRBJ2-1|-
TGTGCCAGCAGCCGCCGACTAGAGTACAATGAGCAGTTCTTC
CASSRRLEYNEQFF
>-|TRBV6-1|14|TRBJ2-7|TRBD1
TGTGCCAGCAGTGAATCAGGGGGCATCTACGAGCAGTACTTC
CASSESGGIYEQYF
>-|TRBV19|15|TRBJ2-3|TRBD2
TGTGCCAGTAGCCCGGGAGGCGGGGGCACAGATACGCAGTATTTT
CASSPGGGGTDTQYF
>-|TRBV2|15|TRBJ2-2|-
TGTGCCAGCGTTCCCAGGTCCGTTCTCGCCGGGGAGCTGTTTTTT
CASVPRSVLAGELFF
>-|TRBV11-2|17|TRBJ2-1|TRBD2
TGTGCCAGCAGCTCCCCGTGGGGGGGTACCCTCTACAATGAGCAGTTCTTC
CASSSPWGGTLYNEQFF
>once|TRBV29-1|15|TRBJ2-1|TRBD2
TGCAGCGTATTAGCGGGAGGGCGCTCCTACAATGAGCAGTTCTTC
CSVLAGGRSYNEQFF
>few|TRBV5-4|18|TRBJ2-5|TRBD2
TGTGCCAGCAGCTTGTACAGGGGTGGTAGCGGGAGTTCAGAGACCCAGTACTTC
CASSLYRGGSGSSETQYF
>-|TRBV11-2|14|TRBJ1-1|-
TGTGCCAGCAGCTTAGGCCCACCCAACACTGAAGCTTTCTTT
CASSLGPPNTEAFF
>-|TRBV5-6|14|TRBJ1-2|-
TGTGCCAGCAGCTTGGATCGAACTAACTATGGCTACACCTTC
CASSLDRTNYGYTF
>once|TRBV5-6|15|TRBJ1-1|TRBD1
TGTGCCAGCAGCTCCCCGGGACAGGGGAACACTGAAGCTTTCTTT
CASSSPGQGNTEAFF
>-|TRBV5-4|17|TRBJ2-3|TRBD2
TGTGCCAGCAGCTTGGTTAGTGGCGGGAGAGGCGCAGATACGCAGTATTTT
CASSLVSGGRGADTQYF
>-|TRBV6-1|14|TRBJ1-1|-
TGTGCCAGCATTCCCCCAGGGGATGTCACTGAAGCTTTCTTT
CASIPPGDVTEAFF
>-|TRBV5-1|16|TRBJ2-7|-
TGCGCCAGCAGCTTGGCCGGGGGGCGTAATATCTACGAGCAGTACTTC
CASSLAGGRNIYEQYF
>-|TRBV5-5|15|TRBJ2-7|-
TGTGCCAGCAGCTTGGATCCGGACGTCTCCTACGAGCAGTACTTC
CASSLDPDVSYEQYF
>-|TRBV25-1|14|TRBJ2-7|TRBD2
TGTGCCAGCAGGGGGACTAGCGGGACGTACGAGCAGTACTTC
CASRGTSGTYEQYF
>many|TRBV5-1|13|TRBJ2-5|-
TGCGCCAGCAGCTTCGGGGTTGGAGAGACCCAGTACTTC
CASSFGVGETQYF
>few|TRBV7-2|14|TRBJ2-3|-
TGTGCCAGCAGCAGACAGGCGTGGCCAGATACGCAGTATTTT
CASSRQAWPDTQYF
>-|TRBV6-5|13|TRBJ1-4|TRBD1
TGTGCCAGCAGGAGGGGGCTCTACGAAAAACTGTTTTTT
CASRRGLYEKLFF
>-|TRBV7-2|15|TRBJ1-2|-
TGTGCCAGCAGCTTAAGGCCAACGGAGGGCTATGGCTACACCTTC
CASSLRPTEGYGYTF
>-|TRBV11-2|11|TRBJ2-1|-
TGTGCCAGCAGCTTAATGGGTGAGCAGTTCTTC
CASSLMGEQFF
>-|TRBV18|15|TRBJ2-3|TRBD2
TGTGCCAGCTCACCAACGGGAGGGAGCACAGATACGCAGTATTTT
CASSPTGGSTDTQYF
>-|TRBV19|17|TRBJ1-1|TRBD1
TGTGCCAGTACCAAGGGCAGGGGGCGGAACGGGGACACTGAAGCTTTCTTT
CASTKGRGRNGDTEAFF
>-|TRBV7-8|14|TRBJ2-3|-
TGTGCCAGCAGCTTAGTGGCGGCAGCAGATACGCAGTATTTT
CASSLVAAADTQYF
>-|TRBV19|14|TRBJ2-4|-
TGTGCCAGTAGTAGGGCCGGGTCCAAAAACATTCAGTACTTC
CASSRAGSKNIQYF
>-|TRBV2|12|TRBJ2-3|-
TGTGCCAGCAGAGTAATCACAGATACGCAGTATTTT
CASRVITDTQYF
>-|TRBV14|13|TRBJ1-3|-
TGTGCCAACAGACCCAGGGGTGGAAACACCATATATTTT
CANRPRGGNTIYF
>-|TRBV28|13|TRBJ1-5|TRBD1
TGTGCCAGCAGTGACAGGGGCAATCAGCCCCAGCATTTT
CASSDRGNQPQHF
>-|TRBV11-2|15|TRBJ1-1|TRBD1
TGTGCCAGCAGCTTGGGGGACAGGGTGAACACTGAAGCTTTCTTT
CASSLGDRVNTEAFF
>-|TRBV23-1|20|TRBJ2-6|TRBD1
TGCGCCAGCACCCCGGGACAGTATCCGACCCGGTGTTCTGGGGCCAACGTCCTGACTTTC
CASTPGQYPTRCSGANVLTF
>-|TRBV5-8|19|TRBJ1-4|-
TGTGCCAGCAGCGGACGACGGACCGGATTCGGCATTAGTAATGAAAAACTGTTTTTT
CASSGRRTGFGISNEKLFF
>-|TRBV5-1|14|TRBJ2-5|-
TGCGCCAGCAGCTTGATGGCAGAAGGAGAGACCCAGTACTTC
CASSLMAEGETQYF
>-|TRBV5-1|15|TRBJ2-7|-
TGCGCCAGCAGCTTGGATGGTAGCACTGCGCGGGAGCAGTACTTC
CASSLDGSTAREQYF
>-|TRBV6-5|12|TRBJ1-1|TRBD1
TGTGCCAGCAATAACAGGGGCACTGAAGCTTTCTTT
CASNNRGTEAFF
>many|TRBV14|16|TRBJ2-1|-
TGTGCCAGCAGCCAGATTCAGGGTTGGGGCAACAATGAGCAGTTCTTC
CASSQIQGWGNNEQFF
>-|TRBV7-2|17|TRBJ2-3|TRBD1
TGTGCCAGCAGCTTAAGTTGGGGACAGGGACTACAAGATACGCAGTATTTT
CASSLSWGQGLQDTQYF
>-|TRBV25-1|15|TRBJ1-2|TRBD1
TGTGCCAGCAGCGGAGACCACACAGGGGGACGTGGCTACACCTTC
CASSGDHTGGRGYTF
>-|TRBV7-2|18|TRBJ2-5|TRBD2
TGTGCCAGCAGCTTAGTGCGCTCGTCGGGAGGGTATTCAGAGACCCAGTACTTC
CASSLVRSSGGYSETQYF
>-|TRBV7-6|12|TRBJ2-7|-
TGTGCCAGCAGCGCTGGAGGACGCGAGCAGTACTTC
CASSAGGREQYF
>many|TRBV18|16|TRBJ2-7|TRBD2
TGTGCCAGCTCACCCGTGCGGGAGGGCCGCGGTTACGAGCAGTACTTC
CASSPVREGRGYEQYF
>few|TRBV7-2|13|TRBJ2-7|-
TGTGCCAGCAGCTCGCCCCTCTCCTACGAGCAGTACTTC
CASSSPLSYEQYF
>-|TRBV7-9|17|TRBJ1-3|TRBD1
TGTGCCAGCAGCCCAAGACAGGGTCCTATCTCTGGAAACACCATATATTTT
CASSPRQGPISGNTIYF
>-|TRBV19|12|TRBJ2-1|-
TGTGCCAGTAGTCCACTGGGATATGAGCAGTTCTTC
CASSPLGYEQFF